The sequence of this T cell receptor beta chain was determined in a study of graft-versus-host responses after intestinal transplantation. At the level of the study: Following induction with anti-thymocyte globulin, all recipients were given tacrolimus and steroids for about three years. Whole-study findings and limits: Among recipient marrow samples, GvH clones were found; some appeared first in ileum or blood. Early declines in HvG clones that occurred post-transplant were associated with peak circulating GvH clone levels. Some patients had graft-donor T cell macrochimerism, and their allografts showed high graft-versus-host to host-versus-graft clonal ratios.

Assay: immunoSEQ multiplex PCR; the TCRdb copy retains only in-frame clones and omits some. Of about 98,000 clones in the sample, roughly 83% were seen once. The ends lost 8 bases at V and 0 bases at J; junction bases unmatched: 9. This CDR3 has 15 residues. Germline values: CDR1 MNHEY, CDR2 SMNVEV (reference sequence). Details on this clone: The antigen remains unidentified.

The sample was PBMCs, taken 255 days after intestinal transplant. The chain employs TRBV27 and TRBJ2-7, with 8 bases identical to TRBD2. This receptor was obtained from a human patient who received an intestinal transplant, so some T cells may come from the graft donor. This CDR3 is CASGARSGSSYEQYF. CDR3 DNA: TGTGCCAGCGGAGCAAGGAGCGGGAGCTCCTACGAGCAGTACTTC.